This T cell receptor beta chain was captured by sequencing in a study of blood T cell repertoires in COVID-19. Study-wide context: Some COVID-19 samples were acute and others convalescent; all came from the United States, Italy and Spain.

As processed by the authors: How many nucleated cells were present was estimated from reference gene primer amplification. This table comes from immunoSEQ multiplex PCR, and its TCRdb copy is limited to in-frame clones, with some not included. Clone size and the V and J calls come from that table; the DNA yielded D and trimming. The sample lists 250,000 to 300,000 clones; 70% to 90% were seen once. Participant age was about 18 to 100 years, and participants resided in fewer than 25 US areas. Symptom resolution, clearance, or two negative PCRs marked the recovered donors of Cohort 3. This CDR3 spans 18 amino acids. CDR1 and CDR2 (germline): MDHEN, SYDVKM. With 7 bases removed from V and 0 bases from J, the gap between germline ends came to 24 bases.

This TCR was recovered from a woman between 50 and 59 years old who had recovered from COVID-19. Sequencing used PBMCs or T cells enriched from blood (not recorded which). The rearrangement uses TRBV28 and TRBJ1-1, with D possibly matching TRBD1 (6 bases). The DNA of the CDR3 is TGTGCCAGCACTAGAGCGGGGGACACTTGGGGGCTGAACACTGAAGCTTTCTTT. Protein product: CASTRAGDTWGLNTEAFF.